These T cell receptor beta chains were read from a single sample in a study of cytomegalovirus exposure and HLA in healthy donors. Some clones are missing from TCRdb's copy, which holds only in-frame ones; the method was immunoSEQ multiplex PCR. The repertoire table contains some 200,000 clones. The sample taken for sequencing was PBMCs. The receptors originated from a girl under 10 years old in good health and CMV-seropositive. The conserved cysteine and the conserved F or W are not part of the CDR3 here. Fields, in order: V gene, J gene, CDR3 protein.

TRBV30	TRBJ2-1	AWSLQGSSYNEQF
TRBV27	TRBJ2-2	ASRPSGRGGTGELF
TRBV4-2	TRBJ2-1	ASSQTNPSYNEQF
TRBV7-3	TRBJ2-3	ASRGTSAYTQY
TRBV28	TRBJ2-3	ASSSTSGSQPTDTQY
TRBV7-2	TRBJ1-1	ASSLASLWSTEAF
TRBV19	TRBJ2-7	ASSLGRAVDEQY
TRBV5-1	TRBJ2-2	ASSLSANTGELF
TRBV7-2	TRBJ2-2	ASAKGDTGELF
TRBV6-1	TRBJ1-1	ASTPGQGMNTEAF
TRBV28	TRBJ2-3	ASSYPGLAGRDTQY
TRBV28	TRBJ2-7	ASSLTSEQY
TRBV2	TRBJ2-7	ASVRERWY
TRBV4-1	TRBJ2-3	ASSQEAPLTAGVLDTQY
TRBV28	TRBJ1-4	ASSSSGATNEKLF
TRBV12-5	TRBJ1-1	ASGNPDTEAF
TRBV27	TRBJ2-7	ASRTRGTYEQY
TRBV5-4	TRBJ1-2	ASSLQGVGGYT
TRBV29-1	TRBJ2-1	SVVRGNNEQF
TRBV19	TRBJ1-1	ATGWRQGLAF
TRBV27	TRBJ2-1	ASSLFGEAPINEQF
TRBV28	TRBJ1-2	ASILMVGGFGGYT
TRBV5-1	TRBJ2-3	ASSLGQDTDTQY
TRBV27	TRBJ2-4	ASSLAGGPRNIQY
TRBV28	TRBJ1-4	ASSFGASGTGGEKLF
TRBV5-5	TRBJ2-1	ASSAGGASAEQF
TRBV10-3	TRBJ1-4	AISADREREKLF
TRBV7-9	TRBJ2-1	ASSLRLAGGPGKGNEQF
TRBV11-2	TRBJ2-7	ASSFGTGLSYEQY
TRBV27	TRBJ2-7	ASSFNRGSEQY
TRBV12-5	TRBJ1-1	ASGLAPGTGTARTEAF
TRBV28	TRBJ2-7	ASIQSLLTYEQY
TRBV11-2	TRBJ2-7	ASSLGSGVREQY
TRBV27	TRBJ2-3	ASRNFSGRGTDTQY
TRBV12-2	TRBJ2-7	ASLRSGKLSYEQY
TRBV10-2	TRBJ2-5	ASSDSGGRTSWVRETQY
TRBV28	TRBJ1-1	ASSLRRQGFMNTEAF
TRBV7-9	TRBJ1-1	ASSLVRSRSDTEAF
TRBV28	TRBJ2-7	ASTPLAGGSYEQY
TRBV27	TRBJ1-1	ASSLRTGGEAF
TRBV10-3	TRBJ1-2	AISSTTGFNYGYT
TRBV4-1	TRBJ2-1	ASSQEWREGGLSEQF
TRBV5-6	TRBJ2-7	ASSDGLAGVVQY